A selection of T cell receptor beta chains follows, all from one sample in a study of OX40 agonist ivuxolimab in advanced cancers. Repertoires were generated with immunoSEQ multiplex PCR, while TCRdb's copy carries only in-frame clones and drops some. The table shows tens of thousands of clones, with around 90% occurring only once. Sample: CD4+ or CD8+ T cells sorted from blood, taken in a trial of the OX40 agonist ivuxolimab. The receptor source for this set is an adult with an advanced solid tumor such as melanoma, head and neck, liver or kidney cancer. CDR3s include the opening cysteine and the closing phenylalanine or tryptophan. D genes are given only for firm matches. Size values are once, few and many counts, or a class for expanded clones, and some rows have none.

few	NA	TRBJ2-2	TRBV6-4	TGTGCCAGCAGTGACAGTAGGGAGACCGGGGAGCTGTTTTTT	CASSDSRETGELFF
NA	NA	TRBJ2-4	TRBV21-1	TGTGCCAGCAGCCCCCGGCAGGCAGGGCTGCCCAAAAACATTCAGTACTTC	CASSPRQAGLPKNIQYF
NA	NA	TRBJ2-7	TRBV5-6	TGTGCCAGCAGCTCCTGGGGGGGCCCGAACGAGCAGTACTTC	CASSSWGGPNEQYF
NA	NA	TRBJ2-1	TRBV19	TGTGCCAGTAGTATATTTGCGTCGAATGAGCAGTTCTTC	CASSIFASNEQFF
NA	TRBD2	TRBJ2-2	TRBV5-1	TGCGCCAGCAGCGTAGCTAGCGGTCCCGGGGAGCTGTTTTTT	CASSVASGPGELFF
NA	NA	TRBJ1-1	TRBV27	TGTGCCAGCAGTTCGACGGGGATGAACACTGAAGCTTTCTTT	CASSSTGMNTEAFF
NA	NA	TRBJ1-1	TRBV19	TGTGCCAGTAGTATATCCCGGGGGTACACTGAAGCTTTCTTT	CASSISRGYTEAFF
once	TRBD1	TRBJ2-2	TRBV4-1	TGCGCCAGCAGCTCCCCAGTTATGGGACAGGTTGGCACCGGGGAGCTGTTTTTT	CASSSPVMGQVGTGELFF
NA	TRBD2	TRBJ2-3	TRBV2	TGTGCCAGCAGTGAAGCGCCTAGCGGAACGGGGGATACGCAGTATTTT	CASSEAPSGTGDTQYF
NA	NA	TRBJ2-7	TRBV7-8	TGTGCCAGCAGCTTAATGGAAAACGAGCAGTACTTC	CASSLMENEQYF
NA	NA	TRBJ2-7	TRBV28	TGTGCCAGCAGCACTCGATCAAGGGGTATATCCTACGAGCAGTACTTC	CASSTRSRGISYEQYF
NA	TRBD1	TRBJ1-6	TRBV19	TGTGCCAGTAGTCCTTCGACAGGGACTGATTCACCCCTCCACTTT	CASSPSTGTDSPLHF
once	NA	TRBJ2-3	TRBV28	TGTGCCAGCAGTTCAATCGGGTTAGGGGATGGCACAGATACGCAGTATTTT	CASSSIGLGDGTDTQYF
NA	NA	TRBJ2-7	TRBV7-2	TGTGCCAGCAGCTTAATCCGGTTGGGGGAGCAGTACTTC	CASSLIRLGEQYF
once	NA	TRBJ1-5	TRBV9	TGTGCCAGCAGCTCAACAGGGAGTCAGCCCCAGCATTTT	CASSSTGSQPQHF
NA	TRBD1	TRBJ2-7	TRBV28	TGTGCCAGCAGTCAGGACAGGGTAAGCTCCTACGAGCAGTACTTC	CASSQDRVSSYEQYF
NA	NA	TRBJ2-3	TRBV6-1	TGTGCCAGCAGTGAATTGGACTTCACAGATACGCAGTATTTT	CASSELDFTDTQYF
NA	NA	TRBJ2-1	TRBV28	TGTGCCAGCAGTTTCCTCACGTTGGACAATGAGCAGTTCTTC	CASSFLTLDNEQFF
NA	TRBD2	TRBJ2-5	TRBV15	TGTGCCACCAGCAGAGTTCTAGCGGGGGACCAAGAGACCCAGTACTTC	CATSRVLAGDQETQYF
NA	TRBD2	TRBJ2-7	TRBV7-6	TGTGCCAGCAGCTTAGAGGTCGGATCGCGGGGGTGGAGTGAGCAGTACTTC	CASSLEVGSRGWSEQYF
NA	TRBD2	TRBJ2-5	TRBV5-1	TGCGCCAGCAGCCGGGGGGAGTGGGCGTACCAAGAGACCCAGTACTTC	CASSRGEWAYQETQYF
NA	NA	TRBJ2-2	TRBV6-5	TGTGCCAGCTCCCCAGGGGCCGGGGAGCTGTTTTTT	CASSPGAGELFF
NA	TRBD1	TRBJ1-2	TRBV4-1	TGCGCCAGCAGCCTTTCAAAGTCGGGACAGAACTATGGCTACACCTTC	CASSLSKSGQNYGYTF
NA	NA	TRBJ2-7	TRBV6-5	TGTGCCAGCAGTTACTCGGGCCTACAGGAGCAGTACTTC	CASSYSGLQEQYF
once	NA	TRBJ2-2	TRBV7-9	TGTGCCAGCAGCTTAGATACAGGGATCTCTCCCGGGGAGCTGTTTTTT	CASSLDTGISPGELFF
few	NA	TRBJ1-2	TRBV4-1	TGCGCCAGCAGCCAAGCCCAGAGTAACTATGGCTACACCTTC	CASSQAQSNYGYTF
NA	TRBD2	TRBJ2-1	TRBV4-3	TGCGCCAGCAGCCCAATCGGACTAGCGGGAGAGCAGTTCTTC	CASSPIGLAGEQFF
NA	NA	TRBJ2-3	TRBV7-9	TGTGCCAGCAGCTTAGTAGGGCCGCCAAACACAGATACGCAGTATTTT	CASSLVGPPNTDTQYF
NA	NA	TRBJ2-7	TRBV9	TGTGCCAGCAGCGTAGAGACAGGAGACTCCTACGAGCAGTACTTC	CASSVETGDSYEQYF
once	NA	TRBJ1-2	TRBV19	TGTGCCAGCACGCAGTCTGGCCGGGCGGATGGCTACACCTTC	CASTQSGRADGYTF
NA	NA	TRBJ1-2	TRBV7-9	TGTGCCAGCAGCTTAGCCAGTTATGGCTACACCTTC	CASSLASYGYTF
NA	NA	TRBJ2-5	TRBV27	TGTGCCAGCAGTCTCATAAAGAGAGAGACCCAGTACTTC	CASSLIKRETQYF
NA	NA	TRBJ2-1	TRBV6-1	TGTGCCAGCAGTGATGGCGAGATCGTGGGTCCCTACAATGAGCAGTTCTTC	CASSDGEIVGPYNEQFF
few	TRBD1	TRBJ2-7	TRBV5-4	TGTGCCAGCACCCCCGGGACAGGGAACGAGCAGTACTTC	CASTPGTGNEQYF
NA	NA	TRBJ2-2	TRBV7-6	TGTGCCAGCAGCTTAGCGGAACAGGTGAACACCGGGGAGCTGTTTTTT	CASSLAEQVNTGELFF
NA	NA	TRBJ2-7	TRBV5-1	TGCGCCAGCAGCTTGGAGGCAGATTACGAGCAGTACTTC	CASSLEADYEQYF
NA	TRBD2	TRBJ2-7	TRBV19	TGTGCCAGTAGTAGTAGCGGGAGAGGAATCTACGAGCAGTACTTC	CASSSSGRGIYEQYF
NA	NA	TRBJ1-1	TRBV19	TGTGCCAGTAGTATAGAAAGTTGGAGTGACACTGAAGCTTTCTTT	CASSIESWSDTEAFF
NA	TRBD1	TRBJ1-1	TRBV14	TGTGCCAGCAGCCAAGATGAGGCAGGGGGAGTTCGTACTGAAGCTTTCTTT	CASSQDEAGGVRTEAFF
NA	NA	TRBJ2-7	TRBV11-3	TGTGCCAGCAGCTTAGTCCCTCTCAGTTCGGGCGAGCAGTACTTC	CASSLVPLSSGEQYF
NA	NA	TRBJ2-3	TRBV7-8	TGTGCCAGCAGCTTAGCGAACCCTGTGGGGCAGTATTTT	CASSLANPVGQYF
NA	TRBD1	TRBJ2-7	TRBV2	TGTGCCACGTCCGGGACAGCCCGCTACGAGCAGTACTTC	CATSGTARYEQYF
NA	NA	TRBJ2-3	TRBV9	TGTGCCAGCGGAAGAACAGGGATTAGCACAGATACGCAGTATTTT	CASGRTGISTDTQYF